Listed here is a single TCR beta chain. Antigen specificity is unknown. This specimen comes from a study of CD8+ T cells in alopecia areata. Across the study: Treated patients were given 5 to 10 mg oral tofacitinib twice daily. The duration of tofacitinib was 6 to 18 months, with 6 months off drug afterward.

Following extraction, RNA underwent reverse transcription to cDNA, which served as the sequencing template. Using immunoSEQ multiplex PCR, the repertoire was profiled, and TCRdb retains in-frame clones only, with some absent. Of over 150,000 clones listed, about 60% are singletons. Findings and limits, study-wide: Numerous expanded lesional clones remained in scalp and blood during tofacitinib.

The sample's treatment: oral pan-JAK inhibitor, 5-10 mg twice daily. Peripheral blood and lesional scalp punch biopsies were taken from alopecia areata patients. This specimen was CD4+ T cells sorted from blood, taken at week 24, from a patient treated with tofacitinib. This clonotype was sampled from a human donor with alopecia areata.

In DNA, the CDR3 is TGTGCCAGCAACCAAACCCCGGCAGGCTCTGGAAACACCATATATTTT. This sequence encodes CASNQTPAGSGNTIYF. The chain joins TRBV7-2 to TRBJ1-3; D is unclear. Germline V lookup: CDR1 SGHTA, CDR2 FQGNSA. V was shortened by 7 bases and J by 0 bases, with 16 bases between the two germline ends. This CDR3 has 16 residues.